The entry below gives a single TCR beta chain sequence along with its context. The germline gene is not matched at one end of the junction; a read error may be the cause. The data originate from a study of blood T cell repertoires in COVID-19. Study-wide context: Sources were T cells, B-cell-depleted T cells, or PBMCs; the material itself was cDNA or gDNA.

TCRdb keeps only in-frame clones here, not all; method: immunoSEQ multiplex PCR. The repertoire holds about 200,000 clones, with around 85% as singletons. The TCR originated in a woman aged 45 to 65 with acute or convalescent COVID-19. The sample consisted of peripheral blood.

CDR3 amino acids: CASSLRTGGDGTPPDF. DNA of the CDR3: TGCGCCAGCAGCCTACGGACAGGGGGCGACGGGACACCCCCCGACTTC. V is TRBV5-1 and J is TRBJ2-5; TRBD1 matches at 11 bases. CDR1 and CDR2 (germline): SGHRS, YFSETQ. The CDR3 has 16 amino acids.